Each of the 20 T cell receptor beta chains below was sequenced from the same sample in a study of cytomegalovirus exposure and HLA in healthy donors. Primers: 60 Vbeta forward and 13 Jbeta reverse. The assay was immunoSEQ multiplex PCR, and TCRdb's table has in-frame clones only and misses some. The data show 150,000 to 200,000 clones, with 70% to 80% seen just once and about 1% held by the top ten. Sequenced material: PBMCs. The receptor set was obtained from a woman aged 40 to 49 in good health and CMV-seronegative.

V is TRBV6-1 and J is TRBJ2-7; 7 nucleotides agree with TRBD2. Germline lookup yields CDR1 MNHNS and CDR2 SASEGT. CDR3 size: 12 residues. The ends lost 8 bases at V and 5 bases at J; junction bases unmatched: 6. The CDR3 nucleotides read TGTGCCAGCTCGTTTGCGGGAGACGAGCAGTACTTC. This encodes CASSFAGDEQYF.

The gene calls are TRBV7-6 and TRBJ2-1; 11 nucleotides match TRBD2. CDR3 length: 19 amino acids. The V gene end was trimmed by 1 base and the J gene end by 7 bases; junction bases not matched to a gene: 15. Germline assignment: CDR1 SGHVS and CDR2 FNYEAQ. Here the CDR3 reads CASSLVLAGGLLVGNEQFF. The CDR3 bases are TGTGCCAGCAGCTTAGTTTTAGCGGGAGGGCTTCTAGTCGGGAATGAGCAGTTCTTC.

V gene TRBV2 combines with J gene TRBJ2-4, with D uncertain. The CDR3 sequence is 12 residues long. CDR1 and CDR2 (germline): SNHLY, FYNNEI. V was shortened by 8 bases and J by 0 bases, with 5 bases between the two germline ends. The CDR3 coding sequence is TGTGCCAGCGGCCTAGCCAAAAACATTCAGTACTTC. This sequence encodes CASGLAKNIQYF. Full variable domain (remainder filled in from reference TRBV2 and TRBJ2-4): EPEVTQTPSHQVTQMGQEVILRCVPISNHLYFYWYRQILGQKVEFLVSFYNNEISEKSEIFDDQFSVERPDGSNFTLKIRSTKLEDSAMYFCASGLAKNIQYFGAGTRLSVL.

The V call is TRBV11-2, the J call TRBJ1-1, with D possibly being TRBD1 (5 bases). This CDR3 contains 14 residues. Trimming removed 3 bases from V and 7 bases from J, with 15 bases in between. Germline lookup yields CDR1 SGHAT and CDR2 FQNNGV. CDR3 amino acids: CASSFRRGHNEAFF. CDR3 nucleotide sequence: TGTGCCAGCAGCTTCCGCCGTGGACACAATGAAGCTTTCTTT.

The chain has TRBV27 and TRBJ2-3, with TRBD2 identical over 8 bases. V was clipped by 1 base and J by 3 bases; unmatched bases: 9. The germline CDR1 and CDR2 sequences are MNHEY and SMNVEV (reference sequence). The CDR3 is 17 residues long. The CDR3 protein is CASSLCKRERETDTQYF. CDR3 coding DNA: TGTGCCAGCAGTTTATGCAAGCGGGAGAGGGAAACAGATACGCAGTATTTT.

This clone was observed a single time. The DNA for the CDR3 is TGTGCCAGCAGCGCGACCGGGACACCAAATGAAAAACTGTTTTTT. Translation gives CASSATGTPNEKLFF. The chain uses TRBV7-8 and TRBJ1-4; weak D call: TRBD1 (6 bases). V was shortened by 5 bases and J by 5 bases, with 15 bases between the two germline ends. This CDR3 contains 15 residues. Germline assignment: CDR1 SGHVS and CDR2 FQNEAQ.

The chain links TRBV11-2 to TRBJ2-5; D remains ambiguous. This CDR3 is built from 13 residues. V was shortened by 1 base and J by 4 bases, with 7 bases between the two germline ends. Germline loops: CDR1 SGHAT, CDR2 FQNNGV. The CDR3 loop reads CASSLGAGETQYF. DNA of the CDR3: TGTGCCAGCAGCTTAGGGGCCGGAGAGACCCAGTACTTC.

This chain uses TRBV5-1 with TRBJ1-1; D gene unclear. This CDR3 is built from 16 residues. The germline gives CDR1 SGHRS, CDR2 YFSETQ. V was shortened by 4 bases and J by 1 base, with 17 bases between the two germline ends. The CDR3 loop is CASSEGGFYKNTEAFF. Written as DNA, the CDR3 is TGCGCCAGCAGCGAGGGAGGGTTCTATAAGAACACTGAAGCTTTCTTT.

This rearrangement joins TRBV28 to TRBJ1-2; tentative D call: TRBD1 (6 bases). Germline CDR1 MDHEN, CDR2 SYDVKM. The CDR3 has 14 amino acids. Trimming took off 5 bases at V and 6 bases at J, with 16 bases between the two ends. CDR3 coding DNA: TGTGCCAGCAGTCCTCCAACCAACAGGGATGGCTACACCTTC. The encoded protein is CASSPPTNRDGYTF.

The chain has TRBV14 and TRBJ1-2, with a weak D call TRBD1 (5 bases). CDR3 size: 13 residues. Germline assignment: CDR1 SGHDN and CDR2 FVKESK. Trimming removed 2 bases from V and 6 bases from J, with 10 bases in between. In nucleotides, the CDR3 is TGTGCCAGCAGCCAATATGGAGGGGATGGCTACACCTTC. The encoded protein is CASSQYGGDGYTF.

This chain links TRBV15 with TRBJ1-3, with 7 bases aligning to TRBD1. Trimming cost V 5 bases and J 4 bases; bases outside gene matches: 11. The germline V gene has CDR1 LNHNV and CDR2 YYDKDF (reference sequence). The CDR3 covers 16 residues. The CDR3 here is CATSPGQHPRGNTIYF. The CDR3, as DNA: TGTGCCACCAGCCCGGGACAGCACCCTCGCGGAAACACCATATATTTT.

CDR3 sequence: CASSFGGAETQYF. The DNA for the CDR3 is TGTGCCAGCAGCTTTGGAGGAGCAGAGACCCAGTACTTC. J is TRBJ2-5 and V is TRBV9, with a possible D match to TRBD2 (5 bases). The V gene lost 4 bases and the J gene lost 4 bases, with 11 bases spanning the gap. Germline lookup yields CDR1 SGDLS and CDR2 YYNGEE. This CDR3 contains 13 residues.

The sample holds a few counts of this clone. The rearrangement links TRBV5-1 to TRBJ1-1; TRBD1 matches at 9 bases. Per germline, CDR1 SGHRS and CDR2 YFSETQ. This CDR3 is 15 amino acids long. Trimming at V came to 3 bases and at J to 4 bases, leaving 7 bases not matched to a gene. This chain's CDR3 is CASSSRTGDGTEAFF. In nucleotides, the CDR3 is TGCGCCAGCAGCTCCAGGACAGGGGATGGCACTGAAGCTTTCTTT.

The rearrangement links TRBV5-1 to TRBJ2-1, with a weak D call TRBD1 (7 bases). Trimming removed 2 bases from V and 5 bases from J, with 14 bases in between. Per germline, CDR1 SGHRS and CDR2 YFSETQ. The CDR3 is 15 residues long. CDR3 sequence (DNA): TGCGCCAGCAGCTTAGGGCAGGGGGGCAACAATGAGCAGTTCTTC. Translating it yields CASSLGQGGNNEQFF.

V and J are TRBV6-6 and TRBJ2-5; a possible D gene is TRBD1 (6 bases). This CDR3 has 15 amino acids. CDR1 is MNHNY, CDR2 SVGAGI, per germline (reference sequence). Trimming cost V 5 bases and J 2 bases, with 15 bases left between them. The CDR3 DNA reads TGTGCCAGCAGTCGCCCGACGGACAGTCAAGAGACCCAGTACTTC. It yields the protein CASSRPTDSQETQYF.

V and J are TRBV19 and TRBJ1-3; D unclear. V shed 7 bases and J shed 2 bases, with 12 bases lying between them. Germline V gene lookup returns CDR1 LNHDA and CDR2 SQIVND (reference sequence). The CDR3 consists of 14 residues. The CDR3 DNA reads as TGTGCCAGTACCCCGGACGGGACTGGAAACACCATATATTTT. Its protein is CASTPDGTGNTIYF.

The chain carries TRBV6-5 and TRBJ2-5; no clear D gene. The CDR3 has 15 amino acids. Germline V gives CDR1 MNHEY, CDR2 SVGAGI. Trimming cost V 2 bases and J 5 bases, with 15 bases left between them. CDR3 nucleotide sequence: TGTGCCAGCAGTTACACTCTCGCCCCCGGGGAGACCCAGTACTTC. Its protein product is CASSYTLAPGETQYF.

The CDR3 nucleotides read TGTGCCAGCAGCCAAACAGGGAATCCGGGGTATGGCTACACCTTC. Residues: CASSQTGNPGYGYTF. The gene calls are TRBV14 and TRBJ1-2, with D possibly being TRBD1 (6 bases). Trimming pared 2 bases from V and 5 bases from J, leaving 15 bases between. The CDR3 contains 15 residues. Germline CDR1 is SGHDN and CDR2 is FVKESK.

As DNA, the CDR3 is TGCGCCAGCAGTTCCGAAGGCCAGCCCGGGGGGCATGGCTACACCTTC. Protein product: CASSSEGQPGGHGYTF. The V gene is TRBV5-1, the J gene TRBJ1-2; TRBD1 is a possible D gene (6 bases). The CDR3 runs 16 residues. V dropped 5 bases and J dropped 6 bases, with 23 bases sitting between them. Germline values: CDR1 SGHRS, CDR2 YFSETQ.

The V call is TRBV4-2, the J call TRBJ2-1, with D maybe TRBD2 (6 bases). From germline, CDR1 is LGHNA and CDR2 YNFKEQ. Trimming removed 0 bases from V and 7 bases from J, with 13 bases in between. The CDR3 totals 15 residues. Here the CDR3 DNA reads TGTGCCAGCAGCCAAGAAGGCGGGACTGCTAATGAGCAGTTCTTC. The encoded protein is CASSQEGGTANEQFF.